The 9 T cell receptor beta chains below come from one sample, sequenced in a study of cytomegalovirus exposure and HLA in healthy donors. The data were produced by immunoSEQ multiplex PCR, yet TCRdb's version contains in-frame clones alone and is incomplete. Of more than 75,000 clones listed, 85% to 95% are singletons. The sequencing input was PBMCs. The source is a man aged 18 to 29 in good health and CMV-seronegative.

This clone was picked up one time. The genes are TRBV11-3 and TRBJ1-1; D perhaps matches TRBD1 (5 bases). The CDR3 runs 14 residues. Germline assignment: CDR1 SGHNT and CDR2 YENEEA. V dropped 0 bases and J dropped 4 bases, with 9 bases sitting between them. In nucleotides, the CDR3 is TGTGCCAGCAGCTTAGACAGGGTGGCCACTGAAGCTTTCTTT. Translated: CASSLDRVATEAFF. Full variable domain (rest looked up from reference TRBV11-3 and TRBJ1-1): EAGVVQSPRYKIIEKKQPVAFWCNPISGHNTLYWYLQNLGQGPELLIRYENEEAVDDSQLPKDRFSAERLKGVDSTLKIQPAELGDSAVYLCASSLDRVATEAFFGQGTRLTVV.

This sequence joins TRBV5-1 and TRBJ1-2, with D maybe TRBD1 (5 bases). Germline lookup yields CDR1 SGHRS and CDR2 YFSETQ. This CDR3 has 16 amino acids. The V end lost 4 bases, the J end lost 7 bases, and 23 bases lay between the germline ends. The CDR3 bases are TGCGCCAGCAGCGACCAGGGATCCGAATATATGGGTGGCTACACCTTC. Protein product: CASSDQGSEYMGGYTF.

The chain carries TRBV4-1 and TRBJ2-5, with 11 bases identical to TRBD2. Looked up from germline, CDR1 is MGHRA and CDR2 is YSYEKL. This CDR3 has 17 residues. V shed 1 base, J shed 5 bases, and the junction held 9 bases outside the gene matches. In DNA form, the CDR3 reads TGCGCCAGCAGCCAAGGACTAGCGGGACTAAACGGGGAGACCCAGTACTTC. It codes for CASSQGLAGLNGETQYF.

This sequence joins TRBV30 and TRBJ2-7; maybe TRBD2 (6 bases). Germline loops: CDR1 GTSNPN, CDR2 SVGIG (reference sequence). The V and J ends lost 8 bases and 4 bases respectively, with 12 bases between them. The CDR3 covers 11 residues. In nucleotides, the CDR3 is TGTGCCGGTAGCGGCGGGTACGAGCAGTACTTC. It is translated as CAGSGGYEQYF.

In DNA, the CDR3 is TGCGCCAGCAGACCCACAGGGACCGAACGTGAAGCTTTCTTT. Protein sequence: CASRPTGTEREAFF. The V and J genes are TRBV10-1 and TRBJ1-1; D is possibly TRBD1 (6 bases). In germline, CDR1 is WNHNN, CDR2 SYGVQD (reference sequence). The CDR3 has 14 residues. Trimming removed 6 bases at V and 7 bases at J, with 18 bases between.

The genes are TRBV30 and TRBJ2-1; D call uncertain. The CDR3 has 13 residues. V lost 3 bases to trimming and J lost 2 bases, with 8 bases between them. In germline, CDR1 is GTSNPN, CDR2 SVGIG (reference sequence). CDR3 bases: TGTGCCTGGAGGGAACAGACCTACAATGAGCAGTTCTTC. Translation gives CAWREQTYNEQFF.

Turning to this clone: The sample has other DNA sequences that encode this CDR3 too. This chain links TRBV19 with TRBJ1-2; tentative D call: TRBD1 (6 bases). The CDR3 length is 12 residues. The V and J ends lost 4 bases and 7 bases respectively, with 10 bases between them. CDR1 is LNHDA, CDR2 SQIVND, per germline (reference sequence). The CDR3 protein is CASSSTGSGYTF. The CDR3, as DNA: TGTGCCAGTAGTAGTACAGGGTCTGGCTACACCTTC.

The V gene is TRBV2, the J gene TRBJ1-2; 7 bases are shared with TRBD1. V lost 5 bases and J lost 8; bases outside the gene matches: 8. Looked up from germline, CDR1 is SNHLY and CDR2 is FYNNEI. The CDR3 is made up of 13 amino acids. The CDR3 spells CASSTTGLGGYTF. The DNA of the CDR3 is TGTGCCAGCAGTACGACAGGGCTCGGGGGCTACACCTTC.

The chain is built from TRBV28 and TRBJ1-2, with 10 bases identical to TRBD1. J gave up 4 bases and V 5 bases, and 4 bases lay outside the gene matches. This CDR3 is 14 amino acids long. CDR1 and CDR2 from the germline V gene are MDHEN and SYDVKM. Written as DNA, the CDR3 is TGTGCCAGCAGTGCGACAGGGGGCAGCTATGGCTACACCTTC. Translation: CASSATGGSYGYTF.